The rows below give T cell receptor beta chains drawn from one sample of a study of cytomegalovirus exposure and HLA in healthy donors. Sequencing used immunoSEQ multiplex PCR; TCRdb keeps in-frame clones, though not all of them. This sample has approximately 140,000 clones, with nearly 85% found just once. Material: PBMCs. These receptors came from a boy aged 5-17 years in good health and CMV-seronegative. The CDR3 runs from the conserved cysteine through the conserved F or W. A D gene is named only where the DNA matches it firmly. Expanded clones get a size class; other rows say once, few or many, or leave the size out.

cdr3_aa | d_call | clone_size | j_call | v_call
CASSLGTGVTEAFF | TRBD1 | once | TRBJ1-1 | TRBV5-1
CASSQVPGNTEAFF | - | - | TRBJ1-1 | TRBV4-1
CASSPTGYTDTQYF | TRBD1 | - | TRBJ2-3 | TRBV5-1
CASILSRGNTEAFF | - | - | TRBJ1-1 | TRBV21-1
CASSKGLAGGGDTQYF | TRBD2 | - | TRBJ2-3 | TRBV7-2
CASSAGGYQPQHF | - | - | TRBJ1-5 | TRBV4-1
CASGLEGRNYGYTF | - | - | TRBJ1-2 | TRBV12-5
CASSPGGRGGATEAFF | - | many | TRBJ1-1 | TRBV5-4
CASSPMGRASGSLYNEQFF | TRBD2 | - | TRBJ2-1 | TRBV4-2
CATSREPGSNQPQHF | - | - | TRBJ1-5 | TRBV15
CASRYREMDTIYF | - | - | TRBJ1-3 | TRBV25-1
CASSSLRGDTIYF | - | - | TRBJ1-3 | TRBV7-2
CATERQRNNEQFF | - | - | TRBJ2-1 | TRBV6-5
CASSAGGQETQYF | TRBD1 | - | TRBJ2-5 | TRBV27
CATSTSGANTGELFF | TRBD2 | - | TRBJ2-2 | TRBV15
CASSMARGRDTQYF | TRBD1 | - | TRBJ2-3 | TRBV19
CASSERVLTPNTEAFF | - | - | TRBJ1-1 | TRBV2
CASSGPGLAESYNEQFF | TRBD2 | - | TRBJ2-1 | TRBV11-2
CASSELQWTASSNQPQHF | - | few | TRBJ1-5 | TRBV6-1
CASSLGVGLAGGEQYF | TRBD2 | once | TRBJ2-7 | TRBV7-9
CAWTRGLAGYEQFF | TRBD2 | - | TRBJ2-1 | TRBV30
CASSLSPGMNTEAFF | - | - | TRBJ1-1 | TRBV27
CSAREGGGYTF | - | - | TRBJ1-2 | TRBV20-1
CRALRHDEAFF | - | - | TRBJ1-1 | TRBV20-1
CASSEQARGPNEQFF | TRBD1 | once | TRBJ2-1 | TRBV6-1
CASSEGASGETQYF | TRBD2 | - | TRBJ2-5 | TRBV4-1
CASSYGGPGEQYF | - | - | TRBJ2-7 | TRBV6-6
CASSIAGGPREQYF | TRBD2 | - | TRBJ2-7 | TRBV2
CASSLVGSRFSAFF | - | - | TRBJ1-1 | TRBV5-4
CASSPGSLGYEQYF | - | - | TRBJ2-7 | TRBV4-1
CASSSERSWAGELFF | - | once | TRBJ2-2 | TRBV5-1
CASSLGTANEKLFF | - | - | TRBJ1-4 | TRBV7-9
CANSRGDRPSGANVLTF | TRBD1 | - | TRBJ2-6 | TRBV10-3
CASSQVDRGTPFEQFF | TRBD1 | - | TRBJ2-1 | TRBV4-3
CASSQGTSLLGNEQFF | TRBD2 | - | TRBJ2-1 | TRBV4-3
CAFNGRGYSEAFF | TRBD1 | - | TRBJ1-1 | TRBV25-1
CASGFDRFNSDTQYF | - | few | TRBJ2-3 | TRBV6-1
CATNGQGRYGYTF | - | - | TRBJ1-2 | TRBV6-1
CASSLREGADTQYF | TRBD2 | - | TRBJ2-3 | TRBV27